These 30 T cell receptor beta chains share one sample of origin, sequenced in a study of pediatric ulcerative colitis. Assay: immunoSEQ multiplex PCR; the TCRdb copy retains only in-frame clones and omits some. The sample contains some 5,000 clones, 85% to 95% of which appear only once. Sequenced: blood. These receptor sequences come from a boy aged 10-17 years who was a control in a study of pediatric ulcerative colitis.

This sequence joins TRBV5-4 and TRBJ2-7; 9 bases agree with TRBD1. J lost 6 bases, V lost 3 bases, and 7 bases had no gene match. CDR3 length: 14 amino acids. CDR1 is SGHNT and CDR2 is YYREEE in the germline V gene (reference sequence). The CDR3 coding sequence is TGTGCCAGCAGCTCTGGGACAGGGAAGGTCGAGCAGTACGTC. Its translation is CASSSGTGKVEQYV.

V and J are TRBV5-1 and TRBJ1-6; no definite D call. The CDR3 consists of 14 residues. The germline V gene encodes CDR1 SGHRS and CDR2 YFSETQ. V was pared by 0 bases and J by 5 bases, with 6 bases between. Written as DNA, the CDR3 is TGCGCCAGCAGCTTGGAGGGAAATAATTCACCCCTCCACTTT. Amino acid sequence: CASSLEGNNSPLHF.

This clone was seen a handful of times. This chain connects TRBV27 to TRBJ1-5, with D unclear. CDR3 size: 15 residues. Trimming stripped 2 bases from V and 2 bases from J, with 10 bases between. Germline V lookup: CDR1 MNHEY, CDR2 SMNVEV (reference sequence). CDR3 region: CASSLTALGNQPQHF. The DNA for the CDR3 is TGTGCCAGCAGTTTAACAGCTTTGGGCAATCAGCCCCAGCATTTT.

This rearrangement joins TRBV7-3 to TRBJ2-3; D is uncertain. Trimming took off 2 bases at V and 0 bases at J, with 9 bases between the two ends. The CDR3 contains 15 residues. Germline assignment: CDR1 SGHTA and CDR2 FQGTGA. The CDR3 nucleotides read TGTGCCAGCAGCTTAGGGGTACCTAGCACAGATACGCAGTATTTT. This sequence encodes CASSLGVPSTDTQYF.

CDR3 in DNA: TGTGCCAGCAGCCAGGACAGGGGGCATTCTTACGAGCAGTACGTC. This translates into CASSQDRGHSYEQYV. V is TRBV5-4 and J is TRBJ2-7, with 11 bases identical to TRBD1. The CDR3 loop spans 15 amino acids. V was clipped by 4 bases and J by 4 bases; unmatched bases: 7. The germline gives CDR1 SGHNT, CDR2 YYREEE (reference sequence).

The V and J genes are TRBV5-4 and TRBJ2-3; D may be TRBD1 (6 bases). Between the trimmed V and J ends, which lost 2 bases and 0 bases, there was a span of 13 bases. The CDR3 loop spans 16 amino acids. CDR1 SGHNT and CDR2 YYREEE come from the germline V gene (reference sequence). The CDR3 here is CASSFPGQRSTDTQYF. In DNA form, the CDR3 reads TGTGCCAGCAGCTTCCCCGGACAGAGGAGCACAGATACGCAGTATTTT.

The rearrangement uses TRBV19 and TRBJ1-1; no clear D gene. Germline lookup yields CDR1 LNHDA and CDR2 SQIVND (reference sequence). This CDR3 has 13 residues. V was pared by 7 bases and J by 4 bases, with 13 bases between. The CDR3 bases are TGTGCCAGTATGGGGTTTGAGGGCACTGAAGCTTTCTTT. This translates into CASMGFEGTEAFF.

The CDR3 spells CASSLREDQPQHF. The CDR3 DNA reads TGTGCCAGCTCACTCCGGGAGGATCAGCCCCAGCATTTT. This chain links TRBV18 with TRBJ1-5; D gene ambiguous. Germline CDR1 and CDR2: KGHSH and LQKENI. This CDR3 is built from 13 residues. V dropped 4 bases and J dropped 5 bases, with 9 bases sitting between them.

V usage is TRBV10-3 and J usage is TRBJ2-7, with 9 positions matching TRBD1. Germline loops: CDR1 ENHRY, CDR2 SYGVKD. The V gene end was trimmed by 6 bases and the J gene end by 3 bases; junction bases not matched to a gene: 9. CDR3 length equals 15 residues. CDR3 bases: TGTGCCATCAGGGTCTCCGGGACAGGGCACTACGAGCAGTACTTC. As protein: CAIRVSGTGHYEQYF.

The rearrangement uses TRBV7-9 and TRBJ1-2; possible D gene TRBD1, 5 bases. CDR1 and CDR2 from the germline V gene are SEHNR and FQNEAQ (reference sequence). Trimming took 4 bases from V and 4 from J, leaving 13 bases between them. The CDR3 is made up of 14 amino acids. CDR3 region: CASSSREFGYGYTF. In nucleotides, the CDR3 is TGTGCCAGCAGCTCCAGGGAATTTGGCTATGGCTACACCTTC.

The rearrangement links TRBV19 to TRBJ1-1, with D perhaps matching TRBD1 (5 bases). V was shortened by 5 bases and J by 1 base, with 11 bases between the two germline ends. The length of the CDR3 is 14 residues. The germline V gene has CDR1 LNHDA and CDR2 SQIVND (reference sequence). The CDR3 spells CASSPTTGNTEAFF. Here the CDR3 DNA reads TGTGCCAGTAGTCCAACTACAGGGAACACTGAAGCTTTCTTT.

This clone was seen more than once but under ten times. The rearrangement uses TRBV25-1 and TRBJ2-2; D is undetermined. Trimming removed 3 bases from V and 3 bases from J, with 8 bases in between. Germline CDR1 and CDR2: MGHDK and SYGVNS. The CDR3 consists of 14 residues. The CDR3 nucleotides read TGTGCCAGCAGTGACCCCCGAGACACCGGGGAGCTGTTTTTT. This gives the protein CASSDPRDTGELFF. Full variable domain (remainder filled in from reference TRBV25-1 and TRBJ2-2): EADIYQTPRYLVIGTGKKITLECSQTMGHDKMYWYQQDPGMELHLIHYSYGVNSTEKGDLSSESTVSRIRTEHFPLTLESARPSHTSQYLCASSDPRDTGELFFGEGSRLTVL.

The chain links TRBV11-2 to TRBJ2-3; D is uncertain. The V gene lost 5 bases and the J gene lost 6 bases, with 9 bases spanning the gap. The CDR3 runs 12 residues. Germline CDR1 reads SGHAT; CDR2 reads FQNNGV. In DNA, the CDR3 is TGTGCCAGCAGCAGAGAGTTCGATACGCAGTATTTT. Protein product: CASSREFDTQYF.

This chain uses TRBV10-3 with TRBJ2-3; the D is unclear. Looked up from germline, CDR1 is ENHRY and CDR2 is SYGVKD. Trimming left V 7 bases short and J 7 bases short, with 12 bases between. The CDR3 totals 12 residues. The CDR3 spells CAIMGRSYTQYF. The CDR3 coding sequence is TGTGCCATCATGGGTAGGAGTTATACGCAGTATTTT.

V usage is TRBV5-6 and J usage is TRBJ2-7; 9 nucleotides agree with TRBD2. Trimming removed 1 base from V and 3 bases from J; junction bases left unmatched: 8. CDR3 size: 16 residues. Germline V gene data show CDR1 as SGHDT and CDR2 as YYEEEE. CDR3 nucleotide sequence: TGTGCCAGCAGCTTGCGGGGCGGGAGGGCCGTCTACGAGCAGTACTTC. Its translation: CASSLRGGRAVYEQYF.

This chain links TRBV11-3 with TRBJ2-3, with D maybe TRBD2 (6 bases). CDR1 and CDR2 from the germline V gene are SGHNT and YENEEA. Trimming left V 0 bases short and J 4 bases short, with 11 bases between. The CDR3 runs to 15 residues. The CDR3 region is CASSLDGGEADTQYF. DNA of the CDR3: TGTGCCAGCAGCTTAGATGGAGGGGAAGCAGATACGCAGTATTTT.

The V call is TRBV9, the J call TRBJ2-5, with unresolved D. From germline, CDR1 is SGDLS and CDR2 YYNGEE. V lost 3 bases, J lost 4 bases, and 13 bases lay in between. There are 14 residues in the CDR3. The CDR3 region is CASSAGASRETQYF. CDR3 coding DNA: TGTGCCAGCAGCGCGGGCGCCTCTCGAGAGACCCAGTACTTC.

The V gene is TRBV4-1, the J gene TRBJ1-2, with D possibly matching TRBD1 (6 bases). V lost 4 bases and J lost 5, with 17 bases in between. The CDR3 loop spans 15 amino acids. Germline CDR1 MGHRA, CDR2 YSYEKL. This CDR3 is CASSPMGGPGYGYTF. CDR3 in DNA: TGCGCCAGCAGCCCGATGGGGGGGCCGGGTTATGGCTACACCTTC.

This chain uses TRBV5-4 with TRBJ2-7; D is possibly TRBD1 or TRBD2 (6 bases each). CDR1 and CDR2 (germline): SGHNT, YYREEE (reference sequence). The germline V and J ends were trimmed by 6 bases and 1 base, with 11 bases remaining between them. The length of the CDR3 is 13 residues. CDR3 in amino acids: CASKKGGSYEQYF. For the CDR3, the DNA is TGTGCCAGCAAAAAGGGGGGATCCTACGAGCAGTACTTC.

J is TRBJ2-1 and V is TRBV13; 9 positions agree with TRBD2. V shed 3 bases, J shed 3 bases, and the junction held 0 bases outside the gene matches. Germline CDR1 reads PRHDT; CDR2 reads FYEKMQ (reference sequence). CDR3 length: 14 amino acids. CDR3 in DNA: TGTGCCAGCAGCTTGACTAGCGGCTACAATGAGCAGTTCTTC. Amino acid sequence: CASSLTSGYNEQFF.

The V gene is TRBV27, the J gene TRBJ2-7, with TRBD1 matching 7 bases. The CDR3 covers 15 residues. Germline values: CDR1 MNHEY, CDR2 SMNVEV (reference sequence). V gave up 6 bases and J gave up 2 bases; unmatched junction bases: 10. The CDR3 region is CASRATGAGAYEQYV. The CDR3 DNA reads TGTGCCAGCAGAGCCACAGGGGCAGGAGCCTACGAGCAGTACGTC.

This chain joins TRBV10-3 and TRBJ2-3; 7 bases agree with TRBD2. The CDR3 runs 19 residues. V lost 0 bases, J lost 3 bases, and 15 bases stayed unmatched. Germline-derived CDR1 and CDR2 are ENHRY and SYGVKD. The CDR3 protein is CAISESKVLAAEKTDTQYF. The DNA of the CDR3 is TGTGCCATCAGTGAGTCGAAGGTCCTAGCGGCAGAGAAGACAGATACGCAGTATTTT.

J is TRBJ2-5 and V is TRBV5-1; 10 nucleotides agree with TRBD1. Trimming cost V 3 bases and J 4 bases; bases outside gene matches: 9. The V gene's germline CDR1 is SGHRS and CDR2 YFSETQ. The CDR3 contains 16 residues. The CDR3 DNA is TGCGCCAGCAGCTCCTCTCCGACAGGGGGCCGAGAGACCCAGTACTTC. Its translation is CASSSSPTGGRETQYF.

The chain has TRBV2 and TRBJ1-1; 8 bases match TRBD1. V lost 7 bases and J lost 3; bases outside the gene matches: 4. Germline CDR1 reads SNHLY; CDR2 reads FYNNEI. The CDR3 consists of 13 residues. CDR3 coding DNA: TGTGCCAGCATCAGGGGGCTGTACACTGAAGCTTTCTTT. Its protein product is CASIRGLYTEAFF.

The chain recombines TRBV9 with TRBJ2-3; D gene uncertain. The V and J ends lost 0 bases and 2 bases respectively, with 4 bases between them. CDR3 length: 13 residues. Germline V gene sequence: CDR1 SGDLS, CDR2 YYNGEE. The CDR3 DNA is TGTGCCAGCAGCGTAGGCTTCACAGATACGCAGTATTTT. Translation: CASSVGFTDTQYF.

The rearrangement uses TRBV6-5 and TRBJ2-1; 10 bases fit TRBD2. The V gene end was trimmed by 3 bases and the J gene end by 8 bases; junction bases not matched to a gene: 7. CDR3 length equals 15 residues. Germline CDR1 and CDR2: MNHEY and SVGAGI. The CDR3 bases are TGTGCCAGCAGTTATAGGCTAGCGGGAGCCTATGAGCAGTTCTTC. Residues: CASSYRLAGAYEQFF.

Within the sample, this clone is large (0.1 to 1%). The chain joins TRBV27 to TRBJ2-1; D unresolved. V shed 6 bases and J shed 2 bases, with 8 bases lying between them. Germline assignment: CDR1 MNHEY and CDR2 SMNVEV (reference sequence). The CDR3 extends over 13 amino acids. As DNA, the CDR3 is TGTGCCAGCAGGGGCCAGCCCTACAATGAGCAGTTCTTC. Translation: CASRGQPYNEQFF.

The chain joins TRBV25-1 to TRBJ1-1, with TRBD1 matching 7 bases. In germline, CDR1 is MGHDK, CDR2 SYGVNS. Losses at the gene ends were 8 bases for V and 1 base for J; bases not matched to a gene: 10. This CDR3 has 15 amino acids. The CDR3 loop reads CASATGQSPNTEAFF. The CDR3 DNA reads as TGTGCCAGCGCAACGGGACAGAGTCCGAACACTGAAGCTTTCTTT.

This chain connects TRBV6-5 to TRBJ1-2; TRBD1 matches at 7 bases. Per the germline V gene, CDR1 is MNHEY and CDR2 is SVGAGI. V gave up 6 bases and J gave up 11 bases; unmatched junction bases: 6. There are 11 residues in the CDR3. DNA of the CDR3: TGTGCCAGCAGAGCCGGGACAGAGTACACCTTC. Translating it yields CASRAGTEYTF.

In DNA, the CDR3 is TGTGCCAGCACCGGACAGGGAGGCAATCAGCCCCAGCATTTT. Protein sequence: CASTGQGGNQPQHF. This chain connects TRBV2 to TRBJ1-5; TRBD1 matches 8 bases. Germline CDR1 SNHLY, CDR2 FYNNEI. This CDR3 contains 14 residues. J was trimmed by 2 bases and V by 7 bases; bases with no gene match: 4.